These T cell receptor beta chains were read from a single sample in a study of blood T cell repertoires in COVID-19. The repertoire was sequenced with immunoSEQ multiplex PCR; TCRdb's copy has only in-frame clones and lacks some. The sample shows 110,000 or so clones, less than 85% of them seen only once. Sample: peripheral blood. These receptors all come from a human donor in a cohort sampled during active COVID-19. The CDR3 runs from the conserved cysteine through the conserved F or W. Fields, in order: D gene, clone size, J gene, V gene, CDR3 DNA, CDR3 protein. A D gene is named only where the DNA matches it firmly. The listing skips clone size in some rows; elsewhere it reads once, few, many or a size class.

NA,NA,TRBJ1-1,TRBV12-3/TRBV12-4,TGTGCCAGCTCATTAGGGGAGGACACTGAAGCTTTCTTT,CASSLGEDTEAFF
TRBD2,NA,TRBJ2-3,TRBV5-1,TGCGCCAGCAGCCCGAGGGTCGCGGGGGGGCCCCCCACAGATACGCAGTATTTT,CASSPRVAGGPPTDTQYF
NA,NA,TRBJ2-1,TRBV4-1,TGCGCCAGCAGCCCGCGGACTACCTTACCGGAAAATGAGCAGTTCTTC,CASSPRTTLPENEQFF
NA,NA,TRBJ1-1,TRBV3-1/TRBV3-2,TGTGCCAGCAGCCGGACAGCGAACACTGAAGCTTTCTTT,CASSRTANTEAFF
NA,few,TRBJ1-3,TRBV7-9,TGTGCCAGCAGCTTAGGTTGGCAGGGCTCTGGAAACACCATATATTTT,CASSLGWQGSGNTIYF
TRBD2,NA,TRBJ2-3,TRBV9,TGTGCCAGCAGCGCGAGTGGGGACTACACAGATACGCAGTATTTT,CASSASGDYTDTQYF
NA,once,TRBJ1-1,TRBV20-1,TGCAGTGCTAGCAAAACGGCTGAAGCTTTCTTT,CSASKTAEAFF
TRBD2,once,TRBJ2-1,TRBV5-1,TGCGCCAGCAGCGCGCGGGGGGACGCCTTCAATGAGCAGTTCTTC,CASSARGDAFNEQFF
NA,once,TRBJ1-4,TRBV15,TGTGCCACCAGCAGTTCTGGGGGCTACAGGGAACTGTTTTTT,CATSSSGGYRELFF
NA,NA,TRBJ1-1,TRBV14,TGTGCCAGCAGCCAAGACATCGGGCGGGGAAAAGCTTTCTTT,CASSQDIGRGKAFF
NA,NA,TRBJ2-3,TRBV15,TGTGCCACCAGCAGAGATACAGGAACAGATACGCAGTATTTT,CATSRDTGTDTQYF
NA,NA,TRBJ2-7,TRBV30,TGTGCCTGGGTGCCCGCCGGGACTCGCGTTACCTACGAGCAGTACTTC,CAWVPAGTRVTYEQYF
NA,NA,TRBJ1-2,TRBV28,TGTGCCAGCACCCCCCCGGCGGCATTTCCCATATATGGCTACACCTTC,CASTPPAAFPIYGYTF
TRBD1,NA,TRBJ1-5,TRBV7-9,TGTGCCAGCAGCTTAGGGCAGGGGGCGAACAATCAGCCCCAGCATTTT,CASSLGQGANNQPQHF
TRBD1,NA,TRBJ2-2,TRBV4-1,TGCGCCAGCAGCATCGACAGGGGGCGGAGCGGGGAGCTGTTTTTT,CASSIDRGRSGELFF
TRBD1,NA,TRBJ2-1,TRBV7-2,TGTGCCAGCAGCGCCCCGGGGACAGGGTACTACAATGAGCAGTTCTTC,CASSAPGTGYYNEQFF
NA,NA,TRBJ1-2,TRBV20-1,TGCAGTGCTGTGGGGGCTAATGGCTACACCTTC,CSAVGANGYTF
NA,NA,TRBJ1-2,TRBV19,TGTGCCAGTAGTACTTCAGTGGTCGGCTACACCTTC,CASSTSVVGYTF
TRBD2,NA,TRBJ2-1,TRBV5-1,TGCGCCAGCAGCGAGACTAGCGGGGGTGGGTATGAGCAGTTCTTC,CASSETSGGGYEQFF
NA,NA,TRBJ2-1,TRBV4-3,TGCGCCAGCAGCCAAGTAACGGGTGAGCAGTTCTTC,CASSQVTGEQFF
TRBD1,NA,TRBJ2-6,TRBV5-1,TGCGCCAGCAGCGGGGGACAGGTCCTCTCTGGGGCCAACGTCCTGACTTTC,CASSGGQVLSGANVLTF
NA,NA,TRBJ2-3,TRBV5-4,TGTGCCAGCAGCCCTAAGTGGGCGGGAGATACGCAGTATTTT,CASSPKWAGDTQYF
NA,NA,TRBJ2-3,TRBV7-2,TGTGCCAGCAGCTTACTTTCTAGCACAGATACGCAGTATTTT,CASSLLSSTDTQYF
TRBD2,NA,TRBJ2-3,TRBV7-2,TGTGCCAGCAGCTTCGGAATTCTAGCGGGGGGGCCGGCTACGCAGTATTTT,CASSFGILAGGPATQYF
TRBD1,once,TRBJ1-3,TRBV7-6,TGTGCCAGCAGCTTAGATTACGGACAGGGGTCAGACACCATATATTTT,CASSLDYGQGSDTIYF
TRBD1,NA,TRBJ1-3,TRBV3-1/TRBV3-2,TGTGCCAGCAGCCAAGATCACAAAACCGGGGGACAGGGGGCTGGAAACACCATATATTTT,CASSQDHKTGGQGAGNTIYF
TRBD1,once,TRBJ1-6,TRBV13,TGTGCCAGCAGAGCGACAGGGACGGGACTGAGCTCCTATAATTCACCCCTCCACTTT,CASRATGTGLSSYNSPLHF
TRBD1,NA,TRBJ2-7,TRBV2,TGTGCCAGCAGTGGGTGGGACAGCTACGAGCAGTACTTC,CASSGWDSYEQYF
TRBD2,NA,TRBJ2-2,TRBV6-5,TGTGCCAGCAGTTACTCTAGCGGGGGGGCCGGGGAGCTGTTTTTT,CASSYSSGGAGELFF
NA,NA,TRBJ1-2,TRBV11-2,TGTGCCAGCAGCCAGACGGACAGTTTCTATGGCTACACCTTC,CASSQTDSFYGYTF
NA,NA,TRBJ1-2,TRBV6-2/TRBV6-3,TGTGCCAGCAGTTACGTGCCGGGTGCTCGCGGCTACACCTTC,CASSYVPGARGYTF
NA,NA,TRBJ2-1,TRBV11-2,TGTGCCAGCAGCCCCCGGTGGAATGAGCAGTTCTTC,CASSPRWNEQFF
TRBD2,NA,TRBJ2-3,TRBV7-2,TGTGCCAGCAGCTCGGGACTAGCGGGGGGTAGAGATACGCAGTATTTT,CASSSGLAGGRDTQYF
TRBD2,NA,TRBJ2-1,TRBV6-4,TGTGCCAGCAGTCGTAGCGGGGCCTCCTACAATGAGCAGTTCTTC,CASSRSGASYNEQFF
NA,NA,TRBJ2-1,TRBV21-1,TGTGCCAGCAGCAAAGGGACAGGCTACAATGAGCAGTTCTTC,CASSKGTGYNEQFF
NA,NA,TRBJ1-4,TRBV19,TGTGCCAGTAGTATAGCCCTCCCCTGGGGGCCGGAAGAAAAACTGTTTTTT,CASSIALPWGPEEKLFF
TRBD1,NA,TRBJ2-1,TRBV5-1,TGCGCCAGCAGGACAGGGATCGGCTCCTACAATGAGCAGTTCTTC,CASRTGIGSYNEQFF
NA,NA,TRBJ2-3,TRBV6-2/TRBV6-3,TGTGCCAGCAGTTACTTCGTAGATACGCAGTATTTT,CASSYFVDTQYF
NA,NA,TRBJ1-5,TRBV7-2,TGTGCCAGCAGCTCGGCCAGCCCTCTCGGGCAGCCCCAGCATTTT,CASSSASPLGQPQHF
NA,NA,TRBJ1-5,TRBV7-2,TGTGCCAGCAGCTTAATGGTCTATAGCAATCAGCCCCAGCATTTT,CASSLMVYSNQPQHF
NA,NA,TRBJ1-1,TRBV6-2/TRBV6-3,TGTGCCAGCAGTTTGGGTGCGGCGGCTGAAGCTTTCTTT,CASSLGAAAEAFF
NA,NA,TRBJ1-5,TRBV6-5,TGTGCCAGCAGAGGCTGGGGAGGGAATCAGCCCCAGCATTTT,CASRGWGGNQPQHF
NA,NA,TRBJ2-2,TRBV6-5,TGTGCCAGCAGCCCCGGGAGCATGAACACCGGGGAGCTGTTTTTT,CASSPGSMNTGELFF
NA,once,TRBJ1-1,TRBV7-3,TGTGCCAGCAGCTTCCGAGGGGAGGATCTTAACACTGAAGCTTTCTTT,CASSFRGEDLNTEAFF
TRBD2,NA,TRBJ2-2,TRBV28,TGTGCCAGCAGTTTTTCTAGCGGGGGGAACACCGGGGAGCTGTTTTTT,CASSFSSGGNTGELFF
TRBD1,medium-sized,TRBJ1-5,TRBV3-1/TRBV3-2,TGTGCCAGCAGCCATCGCGCCAGGGGGCGCGACAATCAGCCCCAGCATTTT,CASSHRARGRDNQPQHF
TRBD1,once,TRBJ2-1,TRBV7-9,TGTGCCAGCAGCCAGGACAGGGGGATAATCAATGAGCAGTTCTTC,CASSQDRGIINEQFF
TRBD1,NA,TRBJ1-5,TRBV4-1,TGCGCCAGCAGCCAAGAGGGGACAGGGGGGTACCAGCCCCAGCATTTT,CASSQEGTGGYQPQHF
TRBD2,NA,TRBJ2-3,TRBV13,TGTGCCAGCAGCCCCGGACTAGCGGGGGCCCGCCAGACAGATACGCAGTATTTT,CASSPGLAGARQTDTQYF
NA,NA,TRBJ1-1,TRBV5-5,TGTGCCAGCAGCTTGGCCGGGGTGGACACTGAAGCTTTCTTT,CASSLAGVDTEAFF
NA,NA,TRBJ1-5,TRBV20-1,TGCAGTGCTAGAAGGGGTCAGCCCCAGCATTTT,CSARRGQPQHF
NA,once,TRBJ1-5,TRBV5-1,TGCGCCAGCAGCTTGGGGACAACGGATAGCAATCAGCCCCAGCATTTT,CASSLGTTDSNQPQHF
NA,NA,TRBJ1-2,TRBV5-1,TGCGCCAGCAGCTCTTCCCCTACTAACTATGGCTACACCTTC,CASSSSPTNYGYTF
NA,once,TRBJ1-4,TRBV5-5,TGTGCCAGCAGCGGTGTTCGGCGGATGGGGGGTGAAAAACTGTTTTTT,CASSGVRRMGGEKLFF
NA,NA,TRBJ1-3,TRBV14,TGTGCCAGCAGCCAAAACAGGGTTGGAAACACCATATATTTT,CASSQNRVGNTIYF
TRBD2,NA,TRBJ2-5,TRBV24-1,TGTGCCACCAGTGATTCGGCTAGCGGGGGCCAAGAGACCCAGTACTTC,CATSDSASGGQETQYF
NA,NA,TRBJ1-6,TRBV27,TGTGCCAGCACCTTGGCCTGGGGCGGAAATTCACCCCTCCACTTT,CASTLAWGGNSPLHF
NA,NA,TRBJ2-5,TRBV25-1,TGTGCCAGCAACCGGGACAACAATGAAGAGACCCAGTACTTC,CASNRDNNEETQYF
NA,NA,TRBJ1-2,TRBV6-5,TGTGCCAGCAGTTTTCGGGCTAACTATGGCTACACCTTC,CASSFRANYGYTF
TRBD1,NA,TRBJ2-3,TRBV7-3,TGTGCCAGCAGCTTAAATGGAGGACAGGTCGGAGATACGCAGTATTTT,CASSLNGGQVGDTQYF